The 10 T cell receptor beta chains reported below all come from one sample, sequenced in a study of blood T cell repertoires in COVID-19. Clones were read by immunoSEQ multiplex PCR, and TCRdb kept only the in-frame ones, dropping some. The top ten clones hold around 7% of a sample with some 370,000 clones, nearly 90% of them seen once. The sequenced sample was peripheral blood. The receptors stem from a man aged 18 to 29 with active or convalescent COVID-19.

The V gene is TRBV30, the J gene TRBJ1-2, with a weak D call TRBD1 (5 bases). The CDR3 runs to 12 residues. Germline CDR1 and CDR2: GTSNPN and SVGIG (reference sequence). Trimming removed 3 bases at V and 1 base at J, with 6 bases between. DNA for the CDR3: TGTGCCTGGAGACAGGATAACTATGGCTACACCTTC. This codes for CAWRQDNYGYTF.

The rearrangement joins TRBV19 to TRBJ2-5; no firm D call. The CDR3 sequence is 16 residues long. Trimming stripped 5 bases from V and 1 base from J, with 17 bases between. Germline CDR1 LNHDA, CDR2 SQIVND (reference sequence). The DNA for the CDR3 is TGTGCCAGTAGTCCGCAATTTACAGCAGCCCAAGAGACCCAGTACTTC. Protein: CASSPQFTAAQETQYF.

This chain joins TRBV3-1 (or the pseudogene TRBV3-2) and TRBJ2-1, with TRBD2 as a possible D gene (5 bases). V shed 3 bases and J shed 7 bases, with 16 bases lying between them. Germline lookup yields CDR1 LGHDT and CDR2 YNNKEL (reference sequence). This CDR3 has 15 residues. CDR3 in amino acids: CASSHGSRGENEQFF. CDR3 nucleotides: TGTGCCAGCAGCCACGGAAGTCGGGGAGAGAATGAGCAGTTCTTC.

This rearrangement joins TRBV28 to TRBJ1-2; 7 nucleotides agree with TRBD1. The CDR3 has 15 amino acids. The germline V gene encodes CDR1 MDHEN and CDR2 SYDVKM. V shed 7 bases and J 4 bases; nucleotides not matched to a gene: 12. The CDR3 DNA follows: TGTGCCAGCATGTGGAGGGACAGATGGGTCTATGGCTACACCTTC. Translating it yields CASMWRDRWVYGYTF.

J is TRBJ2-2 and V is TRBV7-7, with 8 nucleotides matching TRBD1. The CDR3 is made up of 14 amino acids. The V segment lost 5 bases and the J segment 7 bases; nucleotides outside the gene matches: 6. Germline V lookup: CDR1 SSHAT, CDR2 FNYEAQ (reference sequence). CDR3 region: CASSTDRVDGELFF. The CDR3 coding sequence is TGTGCCAGCAGCACGGACAGGGTGGACGGGGAGCTGTTTTTT.

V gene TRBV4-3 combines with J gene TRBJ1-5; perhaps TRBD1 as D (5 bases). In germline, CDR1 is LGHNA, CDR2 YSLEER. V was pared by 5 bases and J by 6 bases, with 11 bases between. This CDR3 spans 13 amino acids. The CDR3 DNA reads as TGCGCCAGCAGCTTGGGGCTGGGTCAGCCCCAGCATTTT. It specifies CASSLGLGQPQHF.

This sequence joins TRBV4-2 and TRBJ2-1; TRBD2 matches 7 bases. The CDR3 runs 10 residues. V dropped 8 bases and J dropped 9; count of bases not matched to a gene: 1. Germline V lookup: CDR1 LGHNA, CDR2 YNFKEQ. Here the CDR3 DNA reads TGTGCCAGCCGCGGGGGTGAGCAGTTCTTC. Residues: CASRGGEQFF.

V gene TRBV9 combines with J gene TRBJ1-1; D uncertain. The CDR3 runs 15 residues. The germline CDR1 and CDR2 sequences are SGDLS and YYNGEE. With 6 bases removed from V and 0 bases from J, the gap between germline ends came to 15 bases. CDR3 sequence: CASNPLPTLNTEAFF. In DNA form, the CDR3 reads TGTGCCAGCAACCCTTTACCGACACTGAACACTGAAGCTTTCTTT.

The CDR3 DNA is TGTGCCAGCAGCTTGATAGTGCTAGCGGGAGGAAAGACCCAGTACTTC. Amino acids: CASSLIVLAGGKTQYF. V and J are TRBV5-6 and TRBJ2-5; TRBD2 agrees at 11 bases. The CDR3 has 16 amino acids. V dropped 1 base and J dropped 6; count of bases not matched to a gene: 8. The germline V gene has CDR1 SGHDT and CDR2 YYEEEE.

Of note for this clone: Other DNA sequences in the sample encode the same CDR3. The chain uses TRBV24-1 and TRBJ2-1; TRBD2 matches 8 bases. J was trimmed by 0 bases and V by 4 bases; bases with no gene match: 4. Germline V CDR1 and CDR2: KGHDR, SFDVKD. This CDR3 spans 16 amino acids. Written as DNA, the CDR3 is TGTGCCACCAGTGACCCCCTAGCGGGCTCCTACAATGAGCAGTTCTTC. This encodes CATSDPLAGSYNEQFF.